These 19 T cell receptor beta chains were all obtained from the same sample, sequenced in a study of blood T cell repertoires in COVID-19. Assay: immunoSEQ multiplex PCR; the TCRdb copy retains only in-frame clones and omits some. The repertoire includes a few hundred thousand clones, 70% to 90% of them detected once, and 4.3% sits in the top ten. The sample was PBMCs or T cells enriched from blood (not recorded which). These receptor sequences come from a woman under 40 who had recovered from COVID-19.

This clone has only one observation. The genes are TRBV9 and TRBJ2-5, with D unresolved. The germline V gene encodes CDR1 SGDLS and CDR2 YYNGEE. Trimming removed 2 bases at V and 3 bases at J, with 17 bases between. The CDR3 has 16 amino acids. CDR3 region: CASSVSAMAREETQYF. The DNA of the CDR3 is TGTGCCAGCAGCGTTTCAGCAATGGCTAGAGAAGAGACCCAGTACTTC.

As regards this clone: At one of its ends the junction is not consistent with the germline gene, which may arise from a read error. The V call is TRBV6-6, the J call TRBJ2-7; 7 bases agree with TRBD1. Per germline, CDR1 MNHNY and CDR2 SVGAGI (reference sequence). The CDR3 consists of 12 residues. The CDR3 DNA is TGTGCCAGCACCCGTGGGGCCGGGACAGTTCTTTTC. It is translated as CASTRGAGTVLF.

V gene TRBV28 combines with J gene TRBJ1-2; D may be TRBD1 (5 bases). Trimming took off 5 bases at V and 0 bases at J, with 13 bases between the two ends. Germline CDR1 is MDHEN and CDR2 is SYDVKM. The CDR3 extends over 15 amino acids. For the CDR3, the DNA is TGTGCCAGCAGTCCCGCAGGGATATCTAACTATGGCTACACCTTC. It codes for CASSPAGISNYGYTF.

J is TRBJ2-1 and V is TRBV20-1; D is perhaps TRBD1 (6 bases). Germline assignment: CDR1 DFQATT and CDR2 SNEGSKA (reference sequence). The ends were cut back, 7 bases at V and 10 bases at J, with 14 bases in the middle. CDR3 length: 11 residues. The CDR3 DNA sequence: TGCAGTGTTTCGATAGGGACAGAGCAGTTCTTC. Amino acid sequence: CSVSIGTEQFF.

The chain combines TRBV19 with TRBJ1-5; a weak D match, TRBD1 (5 bases). V lost 7 bases to trimming and J lost 0 bases, with 13 bases between them. This CDR3 region has 15 residues. Per the germline V gene, CDR1 is LNHDA and CDR2 is SQIVND (reference sequence). The CDR3 reads CASTRWGDSNQPQHF. CDR3 bases: TGTGCCAGTACCCGGTGGGGGGATAGCAATCAGCCCCAGCATTTT.

The rearrangement links TRBV7-9 to TRBJ1-1; TRBD1 agrees at 9 bases. The CDR3 has 13 residues. Germline V gene data show CDR1 as SEHNR and CDR2 as FQNEAQ (reference sequence). Trimming took 4 bases from V and 5 from J; bases not matched to a gene: 2. The CDR3 region has the DNA TGTGCCAGCAGCTCACAGGGGGCAACTGAAGCTTTCTTT. Translation: CASSSQGATEAFF. The variable domain in full, completed from reference TRBV7-9 and TRBJ1-1, reads DTGVSQNPRHKITKRGQNVTFRCDPISEHNRLYWYRQTLGQGPEFLTYFQNEAQLEKSRLLSDRFSAERPKGSFSTLEIQRTEQGDSAMYLCASSSQGATEAFFGQGTRLTVV.

The chain has TRBV6-2 or TRBV6-3 and TRBJ2-1, with D possibly being TRBD2 (6 bases). V gave up 7 bases and J gave up 6 bases, with 25 bases separating them. Germline CDR1 and CDR2: MNHEY and SVGEGT. The CDR3 loop spans 17 amino acids. The chain's CDR3 is CASTPLGLLSVANEQFF. The CDR3 DNA is TGTGCCAGCACCCCACTAGGACTACTAAGCGTCGCCAATGAGCAGTTCTTC.

J is TRBJ2-4 and V is TRBV28, with D perhaps matching TRBD1 (5 bases). Germline assignment: CDR1 MDHEN and CDR2 SYDVKM. The CDR3 spans 13 residues. Trimming pared 5 bases from V and 6 bases from J, leaving 11 bases between. CDR3 in amino acids: CASSPGQGNIQYF. The CDR3 DNA is TGTGCCAGCAGTCCTGGGCAGGGAAACATTCAGTACTTC.

This chain joins TRBV4-1 and TRBJ2-5; 9 positions match TRBD2. Germline V gives CDR1 MGHRA, CDR2 YSYEKL. Unmatched junction bases numbered 6, after V lost 0 bases and J lost 1 base. The CDR3 runs to 17 residues. Here the CDR3 DNA reads TGCGCCAGCAGCCAAGAAACGAGCGGGAGGCTCCAAGAGACCCAGTACTTC. Protein: CASSQETSGRLQETQYF.

This chain joins TRBV7-9 and TRBJ2-1, with a possible D match to TRBD2 (5 bases). The V end was cut by 2 bases, the J end by 10 bases, with 18 bases between. The CDR3 totals 15 residues. The germline gives CDR1 SEHNR, CDR2 FQNEAQ (reference sequence). The DNA of the CDR3 is TGTGCCAGCAGCTTACATGTGACTATCCCCCGGGAGCAGTTCTTC. It encodes CASSLHVTIPREQFF.

V and J are TRBV27 and TRBJ2-7, with 9 bases identical to TRBD1. There are 14 residues in the CDR3. Germline V CDR1 and CDR2: MNHEY, SMNVEV (reference sequence). The trim removed 5 bases at V and 2 bases at J, leaving 4 bases unmatched. CDR3 DNA sequence: TGTGCCAGCAGTCGGACAGGGGCGACCTACGAGCAGTACTTC. It codes for CASSRTGATYEQYF.

The gene calls are TRBV4-2 and TRBJ1-5; a possible D gene is TRBD1 (5 bases). The CDR3 totals 17 residues. Per the germline V gene, CDR1 is LGHNA and CDR2 is YNFKEQ. V was pared by 0 bases and J by 5 bases, with 17 bases between. CDR3 DNA: TGTGCCAGCAGCCAAGAGACCTCCGGCAGGGCACATCAGCCCCAGCATTTT. The encoded protein is CASSQETSGRAHQPQHF.

This rearrangement joins TRBV5-4 to TRBJ2-3; perhaps TRBD2 as D (6 bases). Germline lookup yields CDR1 SGHNT and CDR2 YYREEE (reference sequence). CDR3 length: 15 amino acids. Trimming took 4 bases from V and 4 from J, leaving 16 bases between them. The CDR3 spells CASSTDRGFPDTQYF. The CDR3 coding sequence is TGTGCCAGCAGCACGGACCGGGGGTTTCCAGATACGCAGTATTTT. Supplemented by reference TRBV5-4 and TRBJ2-3, the full variable domain reads ETGVTQSPTHLIKTRGQQVTLRCSSQSGHNTVSWYQQALGQGPQFIFQYYREEENGRGNFPPRFSGLQFPNYSSELNVNALELDDSALYLCASSTDRGFPDTQYFGPGTRLTVL.

The CDR3 here is CASSLGTGGRTEAFF. The CDR3, as DNA: TGTGCCAGCAGCTTAGGGACAGGGGGCCGCACTGAAGCTTTCTTT. The V gene is TRBV5-4, the J gene TRBJ1-1; the match to TRBD1 covers 12 bases. Looked up from germline, CDR1 is SGHNT and CDR2 is YYREEE (reference sequence). Trimming took 2 bases from V and 4 from J; bases not matched to a gene: 3. The CDR3 spans 15 residues.

This chain uses TRBV30 with TRBJ1-5; no firm D call. The germline V gene encodes CDR1 GTSNPN and CDR2 SVGIG (reference sequence). The ends were cut back, 0 bases at V and 4 bases at J, with 7 bases in the middle. CDR3 length equals 13 residues. CDR3 in DNA: TGTGCCTGGAGTGTAGCGGGAAATCAGCCCCAGCATTTT. It encodes CAWSVAGNQPQHF.

This clone has only a few counts. The V gene is TRBV7-8, the J gene TRBJ1-5, with D perhaps matching TRBD1 (5 bases). Germline CDR1 reads SGHVS; CDR2 reads FQNEAQ. The CDR3 has 14 residues. Trimming stripped 6 bases from V and 2 bases from J, with 11 bases between. CDR3 amino acids: CASSDPGGNQPQHF. CDR3 DNA sequence: TGTGCCAGCAGTGACCCGGGGGGCAATCAGCCCCAGCATTTT.

This sequence joins TRBV15 and TRBJ2-7; weak D call: TRBD1 (7 bases). From germline, CDR1 is LNHNV and CDR2 YYDKDF (reference sequence). With 3 bases removed from V and 1 base from J, the gap between germline ends came to 13 bases. This CDR3 spans 15 amino acids. In DNA form, the CDR3 reads TGTGCCACCAGCAGGGCCGGGGGACAGTCCTACGAGCAGTACTTC. Residues: CATSRAGGQSYEQYF.

The chain has TRBV13 and TRBJ2-3, with 11 bases matching TRBD2. The germline V gene has CDR1 PRHDT and CDR2 FYEKMQ (reference sequence). Trimming cost V 3 bases and J 2 bases; bases outside gene matches: 1. This CDR3 is 15 amino acids long. CDR3 bases: TGTGCCAGCAGCTTGGGACTAGCGGTCACAGATACGCAGTATTTT. Amino acids: CASSLGLAVTDTQYF.

The sample holds one count of this clone. This rearrangement joins TRBV20-1 to TRBJ2-1; TRBD2 matches at 12 bases. Germline CDR1 DFQATT, CDR2 SNEGSKA (reference sequence). V was pared by 3 bases and J by 7 bases, with 4 bases of the junction left unmatched. CDR3 length: 14 amino acids. The CDR3 DNA reads TGCAGTGCTAGTATAGGGACTAGCGGGAATGAGCAGTTCTTC. It translates to CSASIGTSGNEQFF.